This T cell receptor beta chain was identified during a study of T cells in Graves' hyperthyroidism and ophthalmopathy. Study-level findings and limits: In the blood, most expanded thyroid clonotypes above 0.001 appeared as well.

Authors of the study amplified TCR beta CDR3 regions from RNA transcripts. The TCR CDR3 first-round RT-PCR relied on the HTBI primer set. A single record per CDR3 protein comes from TCRdb applying MiXCR to the multiplex PCR reads. The data contain under 65,000 distinct CDR3 sequences, approximately 53% of them singletons. The germline V gene has CDR1 LNHNV and CDR2 YYDKDF (reference sequence). The CDR3 consists of 14 residues. Trimming removed 0 bases from V and 3 bases from J, with 3 bases in between. Comments on this clonotype: The antigen remains undetermined.

This TCR was sampled from a woman between 55 and 75 years old with Graves' ophthalmopathy. J is TRBJ2-6 and V is TRBV15, with unresolved D. Sample: blood. Written as DNA, the CDR3 is TGTGCCACCAGCAGAGAGGGTGGGGCCAACGTCCTGACTTTC. This translates into CATSREGGANVLTF.